What follows are 25 T cell receptor beta chains derived from one specimen sequenced in a study of shared clonotypes between healthy human individuals. Produced via immunoSEQ multiplex PCR; TCRdb's table is partial and in-frame only. The sample has under 1,100,000 clones, approximately 76% seen once. Sequencing was carried out using memory CD4+ T cells sorted from blood. Noted subset: CD45RA-negative fraction. The receptors originated from a young man in good health.

This chain links TRBV7-8 with TRBJ1-6, with 8 bases identical to TRBD1. This CDR3 spans 15 amino acids. Germline V gives CDR1 SGHVS, CDR2 FQNEAQ. With V trimmed by 4 bases and J by 9 bases, 8 bases remained unmatched. The CDR3 loop is CASSSMDRVSSPLHF. As DNA, the CDR3 is TGTGCCAGCAGCTCAATGGACAGGGTTTCTTCACCCCTCCACTTT.

V usage is TRBV6-1 and J usage is TRBJ1-6; D possibly corresponds to TRBD1 (6 bases). Germline CDR1 and CDR2: MNHNS and SASEGT. Trimming stripped 1 base from V and 10 bases from J, with 14 bases between. The CDR3 is 15 amino acids. The CDR3 DNA is TGTGCCAGCAGTGAAGAGGGGGGAGTGAGATCACCCCTCCACTTT. Translation gives CASSEEGGVRSPLHF.

This rearrangement joins TRBV10-2 to TRBJ2-4; 7 bases align to TRBD1. The V gene's germline CDR1 is WSHSY and CDR2 SAAADI. Trimming took 0 bases from V and 13 from J; bases not matched to a gene: 9. CDR3 length: 14 residues. CDR3 DNA sequence: TGCGCCAGCAGTGAGTCCGGCGGTGAGGGGGCGCAGTACTTC. Its protein is CASSESGGEGAQYF.

The chain employs TRBV29-1 and TRBJ1-1; the D gene is possibly TRBD1 (6 bases). Germline V gene sequence: CDR1 SQVTM, CDR2 ANQGSEA. The CDR3 consists of 14 residues. Deletions cut 3 bases from V and 5 bases from J, with 16 bases between. The CDR3 DNA sequence: TGCAGCGTTGATGGGCAGGGTAGGGGGACTGAAGCTTTCTTT. Its translation: CSVDGQGRGTEAFF.

The chain uses TRBV27 and TRBJ2-1, with D unclear. CDR3 size: 13 residues. The V end was cut by 1 base, the J end by 5 bases, with 6 bases between. Germline loops: CDR1 MNHEY, CDR2 SMNVEV (reference sequence). This CDR3 reads CASSLWINNEQFF. The CDR3 DNA reads as TGTGCCAGCAGTTTATGGATCAACAATGAGCAGTTCTTC.

The chain recombines TRBV7-7 with TRBJ2-5; the D is unclear. The CDR3 runs 13 residues. Germline CDR1 is SSHAT and CDR2 is FNYEAQ (reference sequence). The CDR3 loop is CASSTRIEETQYF. In nucleotides, the CDR3 is TGTGCTAGCTCAACTCGGATTGAAGAGACCCAGTACTTC.

The rearrangement links TRBV4-2 to TRBJ2-2; 7 positions agree with TRBD2. The length of the CDR3 is 16 residues. With V trimmed by 4 bases and J by 2 bases, 7 bases remained unmatched. Germline V lookup: CDR1 LGHNA, CDR2 YNFKEQ. The CDR3 DNA reads as TGTGCCAGCAGCCGAGACGAGACTAGCAACACCGGGGAGCTGTTTTTT. This sequence encodes CASSRDETSNTGELFF.

The chain combines TRBV28 with TRBJ1-5; 11 positions match TRBD1. The CDR3 is 16 amino acids. CDR1 is MDHEN and CDR2 is SYDVKM in the germline V gene. V lost 7 bases and J lost 6; bases outside the gene matches: 11. CDR3 nucleotides: TGTGCCAGCACCTTAAGGCCCGGACAGGGGGCTCAGCCCCAGCATTTT. Its protein is CASTLRPGQGAQPQHF.

V gene TRBV6-1 combines with J gene TRBJ1-5; perhaps TRBD1 as D (6 bases). The CDR3 is made up of 15 amino acids. V gave up 8 bases and J gave up 3 bases, with 17 bases separating them. The germline V gene has CDR1 MNHNS and CDR2 SASEGT. CDR3 sequence: CASYRQAGSNQPQHF. In DNA form, the CDR3 reads TGTGCCAGCTACCGACAGGCGGGGTCCAATCAGCCCCAGCATTTT.

The J gene is TRBJ2-7, the V gene TRBV7-6; 7 nucleotides agree with TRBD2. This CDR3 has 13 amino acids. The V gene's germline CDR1 is SGHVS and CDR2 FNYEAQ. J lost 6 bases, V lost 6 bases, and 8 bases had no gene match. In DNA form, the CDR3 reads TGTGCCAGCAGACCCGGGGGGTCCGGCGAGCAGTACTTC. Translating gives CASRPGGSGEQYF.

V usage is TRBV7-9 and J usage is TRBJ1-5; 9 bases are shared with TRBD1. The CDR3 is 15 residues long. CDR1 and CDR2 from the germline V gene are SEHNR and FQNEAQ (reference sequence). V lost 5 bases to trimming and J lost 5 bases; unmatched junction nucleotides: 7. Written as DNA, the CDR3 is TGTGCCAGCAGCGGAGGGACAGGGCCCCATCAGCCCCAGCATTTT. Amino acids: CASSGGTGPHQPQHF.

The V and J genes are TRBV11-2 and TRBJ2-7; 7 nucleotides align to TRBD1. Germline CDR1 SGHAT, CDR2 FQNNGV. CDR3 length: 13 amino acids. J lost 6 bases, V lost 4 bases, and 6 bases had no gene match. CDR3 loop: CASSYQTGVEQYF. The CDR3 DNA sequence: TGTGCCAGCAGCTATCAAACAGGGGTCGAGCAGTACTTC. The full variable domain, rest sourced from reference TRBV11-2 and TRBJ2-7, is EAGVAQSPRYKIIEKRQSVAFWCNPISGHATLYWYQQILGQGPKLLIQFQNNGVVDDSQLPKDRFSAERLKGVDSTLKIQPAKLEDSAVYLCASSYQTGVEQYFGPGTRLTVT.

The chain combines TRBV19 with TRBJ2-7, with 10 bases lining up with TRBD1. Germline V lookup: CDR1 LNHDA, CDR2 SQIVND (reference sequence). With V trimmed by 1 base and J by 4 bases, 4 bases remained unmatched. This CDR3 region has 15 residues. CDR3 loop: CASSIAPGQGYEQYF. Here the CDR3 DNA reads TGTGCCAGTAGTATAGCCCCGGGACAGGGGTACGAGCAGTACTTC.

J is TRBJ2-3 and V is TRBV9; 12 nucleotides line up with TRBD2. The CDR3 contains 18 residues. J gave up 0 bases and V 0 bases, and 5 bases lay outside the gene matches. Germline CDR1 reads SGDLS; CDR2 reads YYNGEE. For the CDR3, the DNA is TGTGCCAGCAGCGTAGTGACTAGCGGGGGCTTTAGCACAGATACGCAGTATTTT. Protein product: CASSVVTSGGFSTDTQYF. The full variable domain, in which reference TRBV9 and TRBJ2-3 provide the parts outside the CDR3, is DSGVTQTPKHLITATGQRVTLRCSPRSGDLSVYWYQQSLDQGLQFLIQYYNGEERAKGNILERFSAQQFPDLHSELNLSSLELGDSALYFCASSVVTSGGFSTDTQYFGPGTRLTVL.

This chain connects TRBV19 to TRBJ1-5; TRBD1 might be the D (6 bases). Looked up from germline, CDR1 is LNHDA and CDR2 is SQIVND (reference sequence). The CDR3 runs 18 residues. Between the trimmed V and J ends, which lost 5 bases and 3 bases, there was a span of 23 bases. The DNA of the CDR3 is TGTGCCAGTAGTCCCTTTAGTCGTGGGGGGCGCGACAATCAGCCCCAGCATTTT. Amino acid sequence: CASSPFSRGGRDNQPQHF.

This chain connects TRBV12-5 to TRBJ2-7; D call uncertain. The CDR3 extends over 12 amino acids. Germline CDR1 is LGHNT and CDR2 is FRNRAP. Trimming removed 2 bases from V and 1 base from J, with 3 bases in between. Here the CDR3 DNA reads TGTGCTAGTGGTTTGACGTCCTACGAGCAGTACTTC. It translates to CASGLTSYEQYF.

This chain uses TRBV28 with TRBJ1-1, with no clear D. Germline values: CDR1 MDHEN, CDR2 SYDVKM. CDR3 size: 13 residues. V was cut by 8 bases and J by 0 bases, with 10 bases left in between. The CDR3 DNA reads TGTGCCAGCCGGCGCCGAATGAACACTGAAGCTTTCTTT. Protein sequence: CASRRRMNTEAFF.

The rearrangement joins TRBV7-2 to TRBJ2-3; D is possibly TRBD2 (6 bases). This CDR3 comprises 18 residues. Trimming took 4 bases from V and 3 from J, leaving 23 bases between them. Germline assignment: CDR1 SGHTA and CDR2 FQGNSA. CDR3: CASSSFRGTRYPTDTQYF. Here the CDR3 DNA reads TGTGCCAGCAGCTCCTTTCGCGGGACTCGCTATCCGACAGATACGCAGTATTTT.

V gene TRBV5-5 combines with J gene TRBJ2-7, with 9 bases identical to TRBD2. This CDR3 contains 15 residues. The junction had 2 bases not matched to a gene; V was cut back by 0 bases and J by 1 base. CDR1 is SGHKS, CDR2 YYEKEE, per germline (reference sequence). The CDR3 is CASSLGLAASYEQYF. The CDR3 DNA reads as TGTGCCAGCAGCTTGGGACTAGCGGCTTCCTACGAGCAGTACTTC.

Notes on this clone: At the DNA level, this CDR3 is encoded by other sequences in the same sample as well. This rearrangement joins TRBV9 to TRBJ1-5; no reliable D call. V was trimmed by 0 bases and J by 5 bases, leaving 12 bases between them. The CDR3 is 15 amino acids. Germline CDR1 and CDR2: SGDLS and YYNGEE. The CDR3 loop is CASSVGPDNYQPQHF. Written as DNA, the CDR3 is TGTGCCAGCAGCGTAGGACCGGATAATTATCAGCCCCAGCATTTT.

V and J are TRBV2 and TRBJ1-6, with 9 bases lining up with TRBD1. The CDR3 extends over 15 amino acids. V shed 5 bases and J 10 bases; nucleotides not matched to a gene: 9. In germline, CDR1 is SNHLY, CDR2 FYNNEI. CDR3 residues: CASSKGQGGGSPLHF. The DNA of the CDR3 is TGTGCCAGCAGTAAGGGACAGGGAGGAGGGTCACCCCTCCACTTT.

This clone was seen at least ten times. V gene TRBV11-1 combines with J gene TRBJ2-7; a weak D match, TRBD1 (6 bases). The germline CDR1 and CDR2 sequences are SGHAT and FQDESV (reference sequence). V lost 5 bases and J lost 2, with 16 bases in between. The CDR3 totals 15 residues. The DNA for the CDR3 is TGTGCCAGCAGCCGGAACCGGGACACCCCCTACGAGCAGTACTTC. Its protein is CASSRNRDTPYEQYF. Filled out from reference TRBV11-1 and TRBJ2-7, the complete variable domain reads EAEVAQSPRYKITEKSQAVAFWCDPISGHATLYWYRQILGQGPELLVQFQDESVVDDSQLPKDRFSAERLKGVDSTLKIQPAELGDSAMYLCASSRNRDTPYEQYFGPGTRLTVT.

The chain links TRBV19 to TRBJ2-3, with unresolved D. Looked up from germline, CDR1 is LNHDA and CDR2 is SQIVND (reference sequence). CDR3 length equals 14 residues. Trimming removed 6 bases at V and 1 base at J, with 11 bases between. The CDR3 sequence: CASRDDTGTDTQYF. CDR3 DNA sequence: TGTGCCAGTAGAGATGACACGGGCACAGATACGCAGTATTTT.

The CDR3 DNA follows: TGCGCCAGCAGCTTGGGACTAGCGCAGACCTACGAGCAGTACTTC. Encoded protein: CASSLGLAQTYEQYF. This rearrangement joins TRBV5-1 to TRBJ2-7; 8 bases are shared with TRBD2. Trimming took 0 bases from V and 2 from J; bases not matched to a gene: 4. The germline CDR1 and CDR2 sequences are SGHRS and YFSETQ. The CDR3 contains 15 residues.

This chain uses TRBV7-2 with TRBJ1-5; no firm D call. The CDR3 has 15 residues. The V end lost 1 base, the J end lost 5 bases, and 12 bases lay between the germline ends. Germline lookup yields CDR1 SGHTA and CDR2 FQGNSA. In DNA, the CDR3 is TGTGCCAGCAGCTTAGTGTGGTTACGGGATCAGCCCCAGCATTTT. Translation gives CASSLVWLRDQPQHF.